Below are 4 T cell receptor beta chains sequenced from a single sample in a study of neurological immune-mediated disorders. From the 5' RACE reads, TCRdb called clonotypes with MiXCR, one entry per CDR3 protein. The data hold 49,000 or so distinct CDR3 sequences, with roughly 17% observed a single time. Sequencing input: PBMCs. These receptor sequences come from a man in his sixties in good health.

This clonotype occurred many times. The J gene is TRBJ2-5, the V gene TRBV27; unclear D gene. Germline CDR1 MNHEY, CDR2 SMNVEV (reference sequence). The CDR3 has 13 amino acids. Trimming left V 4 bases short and J 2 bases short, with 8 bases between. In DNA, the CDR3 is TGTGCCAGCAGTTCGTCTCTTCAAGAGACCCAGTACTTC. Amino acids: CASSSSLQETQYF.

This clonotype was detected ten times or more. The V call is TRBV11-2, the J call TRBJ2-3; 12 bases fit TRBD2. Unmatched junction bases numbered 8, after V lost 2 bases and J lost 5 bases. This CDR3 comprises 17 residues. Germline CDR1 is SGHAT and CDR2 is FQNNGV. The CDR3 reads CASSLLSSGRAEDTQYF. Written as DNA, the CDR3 is TGTGCCAGCAGCTTATTATCTAGCGGGAGGGCGGAAGATACGCAGTATTTT.

The sample holds many counts of this clonotype. The chain has TRBV20-1 and TRBJ1-2, with TRBD1 identical over 8 bases. The V gene's germline CDR1 is DFQATT and CDR2 SNEGSKA (reference sequence). The V and J ends lost 2 bases and 3 bases, in that order; junction bases with no gene match: 2. This CDR3 region has 13 residues. CDR3 sequence: CSARPGGDYGYTF. The CDR3 bases are TGCAGTGCTAGACCAGGGGGCGACTATGGCTACACCTTC.

This clonotype has a count of ten or more. The chain carries TRBV6-5 and TRBJ1-3; D not certain. Germline V lookup: CDR1 MNHEY, CDR2 SVGAGI. The germline V and J ends were trimmed by 2 bases and 0 bases, with 8 bases remaining between them. The length of the CDR3 is 15 residues. The CDR3 region is CASSYDGYSGNTIYF. CDR3 coding DNA: TGTGCCAGCAGTTACGACGGATACTCTGGAAACACCATATATTTT.